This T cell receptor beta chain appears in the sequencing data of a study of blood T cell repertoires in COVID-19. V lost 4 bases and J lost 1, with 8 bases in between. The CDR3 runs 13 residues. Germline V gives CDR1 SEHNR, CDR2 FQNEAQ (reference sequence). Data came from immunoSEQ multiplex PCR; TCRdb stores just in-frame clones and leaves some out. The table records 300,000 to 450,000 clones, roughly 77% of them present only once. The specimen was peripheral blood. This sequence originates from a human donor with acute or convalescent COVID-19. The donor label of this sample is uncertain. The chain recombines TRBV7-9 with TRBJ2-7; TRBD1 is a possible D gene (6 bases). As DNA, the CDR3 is TGTGCCAGCAGCTCCACAGGGTCCTACGAGCAGTACTTC. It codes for CASSSTGSYEQYF.